Only a few counts were recorded for the clone carrying this T cell receptor (beta chain). Under the authors' procedure: Researchers report that nucleated cell counts were estimated from reference gene primer amplification. Here immunoSEQ multiplex PCR was the method, and the copy in TCRdb shows in-frame clones only, minus some. V and J calls and clone size come straight from that table; D and trimming were deduced from the DNA. This table has approximately 110,000 clones, 65% to 75% appearing once. The data are from a study of blood T cell repertoires in COVID-19. Across the whole study: Material from acute and convalescent COVID-19 was sourced from the United States, Italy and Spain. From T cells, B-cell-depleted T cells, or PBMCs came the material, which was cDNA or gDNA.

With V trimmed by 7 bases and J by 5 bases, 4 bases remained unmatched. The CDR3 runs 12 residues. Germline V gene sequence: CDR1 SGHVS, CDR2 FNYEAQ. This rearrangement joins TRBV7-6 to TRBJ2-5; 7 nucleotides agree with TRBD1. The origin of this receptor is an elderly man with acute or convalescent COVID-19. Sequences were obtained from peripheral blood. Written as DNA, the CDR3 is TGTGCCAGCAAGACAGGGTGGGAGACCCAGTACTTC. Translated, it gives CASKTGWETQYF.